The 28 T cell receptor beta chains below all came from one sample that was sequenced in a study of T cell repertoires in aging, cancer and after chemotherapy (dated 2019 in TCRdb). TCR beta rearrangements were amplified from genomic DNA extracted from peripheral blood rather than from sorted cells or RNA. The reads were generated on an Illumina MiSeq. Rearranged TRB sequences spanning V, D and J segments were amplified in a multiplex touch-down PCR with a mixed TRB-A/B primer pool. TCRdb passed the public sequencing reads through fastp at Q25 and MiXCR, retaining productive beta sequences. Rows with one shared CDR3 protein collapse into an entry with the most common genes and DNA. This sample has under 8,500 distinct CDR3 sequences in its table, and approximately 30% of those were observed once. The ten largest make up approximately 8% of the sample. The sequenced material came from blood. Every receptor here comes from a human donor with a blood cancer.

Of note for this clonotype: This may arise from a read error, as a much more abundant clone is one base away. V and J are TRBV27 and TRBJ2-1, with a weak D call TRBD1 (6 bases). The germline V gene encodes CDR1 MNHEY and CDR2 SMNVEV (reference sequence). The CDR3 loop spans 15 amino acids. V lost 7 bases and J lost 8, with 21 bases in between. CDR3 coding DNA: TGTGCCAGCAATGCAGGGGTACTAGGTTTGCATGAGCAGTTCTTC. As protein: CASNAGVLGLHEQFF.

This clonotype appeared a few times. The CDR3 coding sequence is TGTGCCAGCAGTCCCACTCGGCGGGGACGGTCAAATCAGCCCCAGCATTTT. Translating gives CASSPTRRGRSNQPQHF. The chain employs TRBV6-2 or TRBV6-3 and TRBJ1-5, with D perhaps TRBD1 (5 bases). The V gene's germline CDR1 is MNHEY and CDR2 SVGEGT. The CDR3 sequence is 17 residues long. Trimming left V 5 bases short and J 4 bases short, with 21 bases between.

The V gene is TRBV11-2, the J gene TRBJ1-1; D is unclear. V lost 1 base and J 5 bases, leaving 14 bases between the germline ends. CDR3 size: 15 residues. Germline V gives CDR1 SGHAT, CDR2 FQNNGV. The chain's CDR3 is CASSLGAKAGTEAFF. As DNA, the CDR3 is TGTGCCAGCAGCTTAGGAGCAAAGGCGGGGACTGAAGCTTTCTTT.

Details on this clonotype: One base away lies a much larger clone, so this may be a sequencing read error. This chain joins TRBV5-6 and TRBJ2-5; TRBD1 is a possible D gene (5 bases). CDR3 length: 13 residues. Germline lookup yields CDR1 SGHDT and CDR2 YYEEEE. The CDR3, as DNA: TGTGCCAGCAGCCCGACAGTCCAAGAGGCCCAGTACTTC. It yields the protein CASSPTVQEAQYF.

This clonotype was picked up a small number of times. The chain is built from TRBV7-9 and TRBJ2-7; D perhaps matches TRBD2 (7 bases). Germline loops: CDR1 SEHNR, CDR2 FQNEAQ (reference sequence). The CDR3 spans 15 residues. Trimming removed 1 base from V and 3 bases from J, with 13 bases in between. CDR3 amino acids: CASSLGDGGLYEQYF. The CDR3 bases are TGTGCCAGCAGCTTAGGTGACGGGGGGCTCTACGAGCAGTACTTC.

J is TRBJ1-2 and V is TRBV7-6, with D uncertain. Trimming removed 2 bases at V and 2 bases at J, with 9 bases between. The germline gives CDR1 SGHVS, CDR2 FNYEAQ. The CDR3 has 14 amino acids. The CDR3 DNA sequence: TGTGCCAGCAGCTTAAGTGGGGAGAACTATGGCTACACCTTC. Amino acid sequence: CASSLSGENYGYTF.

This clonotype was observed a few times. This chain joins TRBV18 and TRBJ1-6; D unresolved. The CDR3 runs 14 residues. Between the trimmed V and J ends, which lost 6 bases and 3 bases, there was a span of 9 bases. Germline values: CDR1 KGHSH, CDR2 LQKENI. CDR3 in DNA: TGTGCCAGCTCGTCGGGAGACTATAATTCACCCCTCCACTTT. It encodes CASSSGDYNSPLHF.

As regards this clonotype: This may be a read error, as it is one base from a much larger clone. The rearrangement links TRBV29-1 to TRBJ1-2; TRBD1 is a possible D gene (6 bases). Germline loops: CDR1 SQVTM, CDR2 ANQGSEA. The CDR3 spans 16 residues. CDR3 sequence (DNA): TGCAGCGATGAAAGAGAGGGGGTGCAGAGGAACTATGGCTACACCTTC. The encoded protein is CSDEREGVQRNYGYTF.

CDR3 residues: CSARGGRAEAFF. As DNA, the CDR3 is TGCAGTGCTAGAGGGGGTAGGGCTGAAGCTTTCTTT. The rearrangement joins TRBV20-1 to TRBJ1-1; D uncertain. CDR3 length: 12 amino acids. Germline V gene data show CDR1 as DFQATT and CDR2 as SNEGSKA (reference sequence). Trimming stripped 1 base from V and 6 bases from J, with 9 bases between.

The V gene is TRBV7-4, the J gene TRBJ2-1; D ambiguous. The CDR3 covers 15 residues. V was trimmed by 6 bases and J by 5 bases, leaving 17 bases between them. Germline assignment: CDR1 SGHVT and CDR2 SQSDAQ. CDR3: CASSPYPGFDNEQFF. The DNA of the CDR3 is TGTGCCAGCAGTCCTTACCCCGGTTTCGACAATGAGCAGTTCTTC. The variable domain in full, with the rest retrieved from reference TRBV7-4 and TRBJ2-1, is GAGVSQSPRYKVAKRGRDVALRCDSISGHVTLYWYRQTLGQGSEVLTYSQSDAQRDKSGRPSGRFSAERPERSVSTLKIQRTEQGDSAVYLCASSPYPGFDNEQFFGPGTRLTVL.

The chain recombines TRBV6-6 with TRBJ1-3, with D possibly TRBD1 on 5 matching bases. The CDR3 loop spans 17 amino acids. V was shortened by 2 bases and J by 0 bases, with 14 bases between the two germline ends. In germline, CDR1 is MNHNY, CDR2 SVGAGI (reference sequence). DNA of the CDR3: TGTGCCAGCAGTTACCCTTCTGTGCAGGGCTCTGGAAACACCATATATTTT. Residues: CASSYPSVQGSGNTIYF.

This clonotype has more than one count but fewer than ten. This rearrangement joins TRBV6-1 to TRBJ1-2; 7 bases agree with TRBD1. Trimming cost V 6 bases and J 6 bases; bases outside gene matches: 7. CDR1 is MNHNS, CDR2 SASEGT, per germline. The CDR3 runs to 13 residues. The CDR3 is CASRGTGAHGYTF. Here the CDR3 DNA reads TGTGCCAGCAGAGGAACAGGGGCCCATGGCTACACCTTC.

In the case of this clonotype: A much larger clone differs by one base, so this may be a read error. This chain uses TRBV15 with TRBJ1-6; no definite D call. This CDR3 spans 11 amino acids. CDR1 is LNHNV, CDR2 YYDKDF, per germline (reference sequence). CDR3 sequence (DNA): TGTGTCACCAGCAACGGACCCACCCTCCACTTT. This gives the protein CVTSNGPTLHF.

The J gene is TRBJ2-3, the V gene TRBV15; 7 nucleotides align to TRBD1. In germline, CDR1 is LNHNV, CDR2 YYDKDF (reference sequence). The CDR3 covers 19 residues. The junction had 19 bases not matched to a gene; V was cut back by 5 bases and J by 2 bases. The CDR3 here is CATSSLSPSGTETTDTQYF. Here the CDR3 DNA reads TGTGCCACCAGCTCTCTATCCCCCTCTGGGACAGAGACCACAGATACGCAGTATTTT. Combining the CDR3 with reference TRBV15 and TRBJ2-3 gives the whole variable domain DAMVIQNPRYQVTQFGKPVTLSCSQTLNHNVMYWYQQKSSQAPKLLFHYYDKDFNNEADTPDNFQSRRPNTSFCFLDIRSPGLGDTAMYLCATSSLSPSGTETTDTQYFGPGTRLTVL.

This rearrangement joins TRBV6-1 to TRBJ1-1; D gene ambiguous. Germline V gives CDR1 MNHNS, CDR2 SASEGT. Trimming took 1 base from V and 2 from J, leaving 8 bases between them. The CDR3 runs to 14 residues. Written as DNA, the CDR3 is TGTGCCAGCAGTGAAGGGGTGGACAACACTGAAGCTTTCTTT. Translating it yields CASSEGVDNTEAFF.

Within the sample, this clonotype is medium-sized. The genes are TRBV19 and TRBJ1-4; 8 bases match TRBD1. The V and J ends lost 6 bases and 10 bases, in that order; junction bases with no gene match: 7. In germline, CDR1 is LNHDA, CDR2 SQIVND (reference sequence). CDR3 length: 13 residues. CDR3 DNA sequence: TGTGCCAGTAGACAAACCGGGACAGGAAAACTGTTTTTT. Its translation is CASRQTGTGKLFF.

By share, this clonotype ranks as medium-sized (0.01 to 0.1%). The chain links TRBV5-6 to TRBJ2-1, with a tentative D call TRBD1 (5 bases). Germline CDR1 SGHDT, CDR2 YYEEEE. CDR3 length equals 15 residues. V was pared by 5 bases and J by 0 bases, with 12 bases between. CDR3 residues: CASRSDRSSYNEQFF. CDR3 bases: TGTGCCAGCAGGTCTGACAGAAGCTCCTACAATGAGCAGTTCTTC. Drawing the rest from reference TRBV5-6 and TRBJ2-1, the complete variable domain is DAGVTQSPTHLIKTRGQQVTLRCSPKSGHDTVSWYQQALGQGPQFIFQYYEEEERQRGNFPDRFSGHQFPNYSSELNVNALLLGDSALYLCASRSDRSSYNEQFFGPGTRLTVL.

Within the sample, this clonotype is medium-sized. The chain employs TRBV11-3 and TRBJ1-2, with D perhaps TRBD1 (6 bases). Deletions cut 5 bases from V and 0 bases from J, with 16 bases between. The length of the CDR3 is 16 residues. Germline V gene sequence: CDR1 SGHNT, CDR2 YENEEA. CDR3 region: CASSQSVKGANYGYTF. CDR3 nucleotide sequence: TGTGCCAGCAGCCAATCTGTCAAGGGGGCTAACTATGGCTACACCTTC.

The J gene is TRBJ2-7, the V gene TRBV4-2; 8 nucleotides match TRBD2. V lost 9 bases to trimming and J lost 2 bases; unmatched junction nucleotides: 3. Germline V gene lookup returns CDR1 LGHNA and CDR2 YNFKEQ. The CDR3 runs to 12 residues. The CDR3 spells CASSGEPYEQYF. The DNA of the CDR3 is TGTGCCAGTAGCGGGGAACCCTACGAGCAGTACTTC.

This clonotype was observed a single time. Possible read error: a much larger clone is one base away. The gene calls are TRBV5-6 and TRBJ2-7, with D hard to call. The germline V gene has CDR1 SGHDT and CDR2 YYEEEE. The CDR3 has 14 amino acids. The CDR3: CASGLGWRQYEQYF. Written as DNA, the CDR3 is TGTGCCAGCGGCTTAGGTTGGCGGCAATACGAGCAGTACTTC. Variable domain in full (rest from reference TRBV5-6 and TRBJ2-7): DAGVTQSPTHLIKTRGQQVTLRCSPKSGHDTVSWYQQALGQGPQFIFQYYEEEERQRGNFPDRFSGHQFPNYSSELNVNALLLGDSALYLCASGLGWRQYEQYFGPGTRLTVT.

The chain links TRBV14 to TRBJ1-6; weak D call: TRBD1 (5 bases). Trimming took 0 bases from V and 7 from J, leaving 16 bases between them. The CDR3 has 17 residues. Per germline, CDR1 SGHDN and CDR2 FVKESK. CDR3 residues: CASSQDRGPRGNSPLHF. In DNA form, the CDR3 reads TGTGCCAGCAGCCAAGACCGGGGACCCCGAGGGAATTCACCCCTCCACTTT.

V is TRBV6-1 and J is TRBJ1-2, with TRBD1 matching 9 bases. Trimming at V came to 4 bases and at J to 8 bases, leaving 8 bases not matched to a gene. The CDR3 loop spans 14 amino acids. Germline V gene data show CDR1 as MNHNS and CDR2 as SASEGT. CDR3 protein: CASSAGDRAGGYTF. The CDR3 DNA reads TGTGCCAGCAGTGCCGGGGACAGGGCGGGAGGCTACACCTTC.

This clonotype was seen a single time. This may be a read error: a much more frequent sequence differs by one nucleotide. This rearrangement joins TRBV11-3 to TRBJ2-7, with D unresolved. Trimming pared 8 bases from V and 4 bases from J, leaving 9 bases between. Looked up from germline, CDR1 is SGHNT and CDR2 is YENEEA. The CDR3 extends over 11 amino acids. CDR3 nucleotides: TGTGCCAGCGGCTCCCCTTACGAGCAGTACTTC. Translation: CASGSPYEQYF.

The gene calls are TRBV4-1 and TRBJ2-4; 7 nucleotides match TRBD1. CDR1 MGHRA and CDR2 YSYEKL come from the germline V gene. The CDR3 contains 13 residues. Trimming took 3 bases from V and 9 from J; bases not matched to a gene: 5. The CDR3 DNA reads TGCGCCAGCAGCCAGAGTTCAGGGGGCATTCAGTACTTC. Translated: CASSQSSGGIQYF.

The chain joins TRBV5-1 to TRBJ2-5; 7 bases align to TRBD2. V was clipped by 3 bases and J by 6 bases; unmatched bases: 8. Germline CDR1 is SGHRS and CDR2 is YFSETQ. The CDR3 has 14 amino acids. CDR3 bases: TGCGCCAGCAGCTCCTCAAGCGGGGTAAAGACCCAGTACTTC. Translation gives CASSSSSGVKTQYF.

This clonotype came up once. This rearrangement joins TRBV20-1 to TRBJ2-2; 9 bases line up with TRBD2. V was pared by 5 bases and J by 6 bases, with 7 bases of the junction left unmatched. The germline V gene encodes CDR1 DFQATT and CDR2 SNEGSKA (reference sequence). CDR3 length: 14 amino acids. In nucleotides, the CDR3 is TGCAGTGCTCGGCGGGGGGGCCCGTCCGGGGAGCTGTTTTTT. Protein product: CSARRGGPSGELFF.

In its sample, this clonotype is medium-sized. The chain couples TRBV19 to TRBJ1-6; D is uncertain. The germline V gene encodes CDR1 LNHDA and CDR2 SQIVND (reference sequence). Trimming took 1 base from V and 5 from J, leaving 15 bases between them. The CDR3 spans 17 residues. The CDR3 DNA follows: TGTGCCAGTAGTATAGCCCTAATAGGGATCCATAATTCACCCCTCCACTTT. Its protein product is CASSIALIGIHNSPLHF.

The CDR3 DNA is TGCGCCAGCAGCTTGGGACAGGGGACTAGTTCACCCCTCCACTTT. The encoded protein is CASSLGQGTSSPLHF. The gene calls are TRBV5-1 and TRBJ1-6; 8 nucleotides line up with TRBD1. V was clipped by 0 bases and J by 9 bases; unmatched bases: 5. In germline, CDR1 is SGHRS, CDR2 YFSETQ. The CDR3 consists of 15 residues.